Listed here are 10 T cell receptor beta chains from one sample, sequenced in a study of PD-1 blockade in classical Hodgkin lymphoma. Sequencing used immunoSEQ multiplex PCR; TCRdb keeps in-frame clones, though not all of them. This sample has 20,000 to 25,000 clones, with 90% to 95% found just once. Indicated time point: newly diagnosed, previously untreated cHL patient sample. Sequencing was performed on peripheral blood mononuclear cells (PBMCs). All receptors derive from a human donor with classical Hodgkin lymphoma.

J is TRBJ1-4 and V is TRBV19; 7 nucleotides agree with TRBD1. The CDR3 spans 16 residues. The germline CDR1 and CDR2 sequences are LNHDA and SQIVND (reference sequence). The ends lost 4 bases at V and 0 bases at J; junction bases unmatched: 5. The CDR3 loop is CASSRPGTATNEKLFF. The CDR3 DNA follows: TGTGCCAGTAGTAGGCCCGGGACAGCAACTAATGAAAAACTGTTTTTT.

The chain combines TRBV11-2 with TRBJ2-4; D gene uncertain. CDR1 and CDR2 (germline): SGHAT, FQNNGV. The CDR3 has 14 amino acids. Trimming pared 2 bases from V and 7 bases from J, leaving 12 bases between. CDR3 coding DNA: TGTGCCAGCAGCTTAAACCGTGAAGGGAACATTCAGTACTTC. Translated: CASSLNREGNIQYF.

V usage is TRBV4-1 and J usage is TRBJ2-5; D is ambiguous. CDR1 is MGHRA, CDR2 YSYEKL, per germline. Between the trimmed V and J ends, which lost 0 bases and 5 bases, there was a span of 10 bases. The CDR3 has 14 residues. In DNA, the CDR3 is TGCGCCAGCAGCCAAGAGGTAGTAGGGGAGACCCAGTACTTC. Its translation: CASSQEVVGETQYF.

The CDR3 DNA reads TGCGCCAGCACCCCATTTGACTCGAACACCGGGGAGCTGTTTTTT. Translated, it gives CASTPFDSNTGELFF. The chain uses TRBV5-1 and TRBJ2-2; D not certain. This CDR3 is 15 amino acids long. V shed 6 bases and J shed 0 bases, with 12 bases lying between them. Germline V CDR1 and CDR2: SGHRS, YFSETQ.

The chain joins TRBV6-1 to TRBJ2-7; possible D gene TRBD1, 9 bases. Germline-derived CDR1 and CDR2 are MNHNS and SASEGT. This CDR3 is built from 19 residues. V was clipped by 4 bases and J by 2 bases, with 27 bases between them. For the CDR3, the DNA is TGTGCCAGCAGTGGATTAACCGGGACAGGGACTAGTAGGACCTACGAGCAGTACTTC. It translates to CASSGLTGTGTSRTYEQYF.

This clone appeared once. The DNA of the CDR3 is TGCGCCAGCAGCCAGGACAGAGCTCAAGAGACCCAGTACTTC. Amino acid sequence: CASSQDRAQETQYF. The J gene is TRBJ2-5, the V gene TRBV5-1; D is perhaps TRBD1 (6 bases). Germline values: CDR1 SGHRS, CDR2 YFSETQ. The CDR3 contains 14 residues. The V gene lost 4 bases and the J gene lost 2 bases, with 12 bases spanning the gap.

V and J are TRBV5-3 and TRBJ1-1; 7 bases are a match to TRBD1. TRBV5-3 is classed as an ORF, of uncertain function. The V gene end was trimmed by 4 bases and the J gene end by 1 base; junction bases not matched to a gene: 13. This CDR3 comprises 17 residues. The CDR3 is CARSPEGRGTSNTEAFF. CDR3 DNA sequence: TGTGCCAGAAGCCCCGAGGGCAGGGGGACTTCGAACACTGAAGCTTTCTTT.

This chain links TRBV4-1 with TRBJ2-2; the match to TRBD2 covers 11 bases. Per the germline V gene, CDR1 is MGHRA and CDR2 is YSYEKL. This CDR3 is built from 16 residues. The V gene end was trimmed by 3 bases and the J gene end by 5 bases; junction bases not matched to a gene: 5. The CDR3 nucleotides read TGCGCCAGCAGCCAGAGCCTAGCGGGGGGTACCGGGGAGCTGTTTTTT. Translated: CASSQSLAGGTGELFF.

The genes are TRBV19 and TRBJ1-1; no clear D gene. V lost 5 bases to trimming and J lost 8 bases, with 12 bases between them. The CDR3 totals 12 residues. Per germline, CDR1 LNHDA and CDR2 SQIVND (reference sequence). CDR3 loop: CASSGRPTEAFF. The CDR3, as DNA: TGTGCCAGTAGTGGAAGACCGACCGAAGCTTTCTTT.

The V gene is TRBV5-1, the J gene TRBJ1-1; TRBD1 is a possible D gene (6 bases). Deletions cut 5 bases from V and 3 bases from J, with 17 bases between. Per the germline V gene, CDR1 is SGHRS and CDR2 is YFSETQ. The CDR3 is 15 amino acids. Here the CDR3 DNA reads TGCGCCAGCAGTCTAGGCGGACAGACTCACACTGAAGCTTTCTTT. This translates into CASSLGGQTHTEAFF.